These T cell receptor beta chains were read from a single sample in a study of T cells in tuberculosis. Data came from immunoSEQ multiplex PCR; TCRdb stores just in-frame clones and leaves some out. The sample records tens of thousands of clones, 90% to 95% being singletons. The sequencing sample was made of PBMCs. Receptor source: a donor aged 10 to 29 with latent tuberculosis or without tuberculosis infection. Some clones in this sample may be carry-over from other donors' samples. Both conserved end residues are part of each CDR3. D genes are given only for firm matches. The size field is filled for only some rows; it gives once, few, many or a size class.

size: -; V: TRBV28; D: -; J: TRBJ2-5; DNA: TGTGCCAGCAGTCCACAAGAGACCCAGTACTTC; CDR3: CASSPQETQYF
size: -; V: TRBV7-3; D: TRBD1; J: TRBJ2-5; DNA: TGTGCCAGCGGACAGGGGCTCTGGAAGACCCAGTACTTC; CDR3: CASGQGLWKTQYF
size: -; V: TRBV19; D: TRBD1; J: TRBJ1-1; DNA: TGTGCCAGTTGGGACAGGGGGCGAAGCTCTCTAGCTTTCTTT; CDR3: CASWDRGRSSLAFF
size: -; V: TRBV29-1; D: TRBD1; J: TRBJ2-3; DNA: TGCAGCGTTGAATGGGACAGGGAGTTTGATACGCAGTATTTT; CDR3: CSVEWDREFDTQYF
size: -; V: TRBV4-3; D: -; J: TRBJ2-2; DNA: TGCGCCAGCAGCCCACGGGAGTCCACCGGGGAGCTGTTTTTT; CDR3: CASSPRESTGELFF
size: -; V: TRBV6-1; D: -; J: TRBJ1-1; DNA: TGTGCCAGCAGAAGACAGACGGTGAACACTGAAGCTTTCTTT; CDR3: CASRRQTVNTEAFF
size: -; V: TRBV15; D: TRBD1; J: TRBJ1-2; DNA: TGTGCCACCAGCAGAGTTGGGACAGGGGATGGCTACACCTTC; CDR3: CATSRVGTGDGYTF
size: -; V: TRBV9; D: -; J: TRBJ1-6; DNA: TGTGCCAGCAGCGTAGCAGGGATCGGATCACCCCTCCACTTT; CDR3: CASSVAGIGSPLHF
size: -; V: TRBV6-5; D: -; J: TRBJ1-3; DNA: TGTGCCAGCACGAGTTCTGGAAACACCATATATTTT; CDR3: CASTSSGNTIYF
size: once; V: TRBV6-6; D: -; J: TRBJ1-2; DNA: TGTGCCAGCAGTTTTTTTACCAGGGATTCCGCCGGCTACACCTTC; CDR3: CASSFFTRDSAGYTF
size: once; V: TRBV11-2; D: -; J: TRBJ1-1; DNA: TGTGCCAGCAGCTTAGGCTACAGGGACACTGAAGCTTTCTTT; CDR3: CASSLGYRDTEAFF
size: -; V: TRBV2; D: -; J: TRBJ1-1; DNA: TGTGCCAGCAGTCTCCAGGGATACACTGAAGCTTTCTTT; CDR3: CASSLQGYTEAFF
size: -; V: TRBV6-1; D: -; J: TRBJ1-4; DNA: TGTGCCAGCAGTGGGAACTCAGGGGCGGCGAATGAAAAACTGTTTTTT; CDR3: CASSGNSGAANEKLFF
size: -; V: TRBV13; D: TRBD1; J: TRBJ1-1; DNA: TGTGCCAGCAGCTTAGAGACAGGGGTTGGGACTGAAGCTTTCTTT; CDR3: CASSLETGVGTEAFF
size: -; V: TRBV6-1; D: -; J: TRBJ1-2; DNA: TGTGCCAGCAGCGAACGTGTTAGGGTCAGGGGTTTACGTGGCTACACCTTC; CDR3: CASSERVRVRGLRGYTF